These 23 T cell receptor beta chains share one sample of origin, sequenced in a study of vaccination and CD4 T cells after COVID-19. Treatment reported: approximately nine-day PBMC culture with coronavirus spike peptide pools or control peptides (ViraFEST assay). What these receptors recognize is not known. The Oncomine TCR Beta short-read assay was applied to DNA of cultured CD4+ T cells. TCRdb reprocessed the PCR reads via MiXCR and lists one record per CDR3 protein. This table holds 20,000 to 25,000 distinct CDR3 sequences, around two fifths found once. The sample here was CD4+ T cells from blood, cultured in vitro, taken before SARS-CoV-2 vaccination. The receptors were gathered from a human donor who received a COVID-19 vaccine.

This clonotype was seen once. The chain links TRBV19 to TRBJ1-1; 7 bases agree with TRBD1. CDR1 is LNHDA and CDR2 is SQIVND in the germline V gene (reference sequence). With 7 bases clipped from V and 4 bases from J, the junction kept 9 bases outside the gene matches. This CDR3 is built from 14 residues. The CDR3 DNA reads TGTGCCAGTACCGACAGGGCAGGGGGCACTGAAGCTTTCTTT. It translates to CASTDRAGGTEAFF.

The CDR3 sequence is CSVKPNGQIGETQYF. The CDR3 nucleotides read TGCAGCGTTAAACCAAACGGACAGATTGGAGAGACCCAGTACTTC. This chain links TRBV29-1 with TRBJ2-5; possible D gene TRBD1, 6 bases. Per the germline V gene, CDR1 is SQVTM and CDR2 is ANQGSEA. V was pared by 5 bases and J by 4 bases, with 20 bases between. The CDR3 spans 15 residues. The full variable domain, completed using reference TRBV29-1 and TRBJ2-5, is SAVISQKPSRDICQRGTSLTIQCQVDSQVTMMFWYRQQPGQSLTLIATANQGSEATYESGFVIDKFPISRPNLTFSTLTVSNMSPEDSSIYLCSVKPNGQIGETQYFGPGTRLLVL.

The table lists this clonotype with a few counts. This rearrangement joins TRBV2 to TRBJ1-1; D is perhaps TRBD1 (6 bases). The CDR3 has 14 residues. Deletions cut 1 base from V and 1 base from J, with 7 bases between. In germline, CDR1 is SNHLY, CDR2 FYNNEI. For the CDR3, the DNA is TGTGCCAGCAGTGAAGGAGGGGGGAACACTGAAGCTTTCTTT. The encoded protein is CASSEGGGNTEAFF.

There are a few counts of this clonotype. As DNA, the CDR3 is TGTGCCAGCAGCCCCGGGGGGAGGAGGGAGCTGTTTTTT. Amino acid sequence: CASSPGGRRELFF. The V and J genes are TRBV4-2 and TRBJ2-2, with 7 positions matching TRBD2. The J segment lost 9 bases and the V segment lost 4 bases, leaving 5 bases of the junction unmatched. Germline assignment: CDR1 LGHNA and CDR2 YNFKEQ. This CDR3 region has 13 residues.

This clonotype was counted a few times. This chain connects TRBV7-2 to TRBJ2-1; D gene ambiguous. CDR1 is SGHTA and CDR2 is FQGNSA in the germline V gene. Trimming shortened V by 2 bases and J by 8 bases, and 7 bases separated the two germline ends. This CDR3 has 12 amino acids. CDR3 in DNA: TGTGCCAGCAGCTTACATGGCGATGAGCAGTTCTTC. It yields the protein CASSLHGDEQFF.

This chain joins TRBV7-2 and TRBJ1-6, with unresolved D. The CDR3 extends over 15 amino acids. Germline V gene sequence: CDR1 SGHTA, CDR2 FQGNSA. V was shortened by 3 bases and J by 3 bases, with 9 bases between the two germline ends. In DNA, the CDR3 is TGTGCCAGCAGCTTCGTGACAAGCTATAATTCACCCCTCCACTTT. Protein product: CASSFVTSYNSPLHF.

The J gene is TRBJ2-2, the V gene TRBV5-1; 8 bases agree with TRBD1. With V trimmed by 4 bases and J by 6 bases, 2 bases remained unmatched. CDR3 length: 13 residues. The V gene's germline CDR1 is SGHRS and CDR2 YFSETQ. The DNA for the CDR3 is TGCGCCAGCAGCCAGGACAGGGCCGGGGAGCTGTTTTTT. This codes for CASSQDRAGELFF.

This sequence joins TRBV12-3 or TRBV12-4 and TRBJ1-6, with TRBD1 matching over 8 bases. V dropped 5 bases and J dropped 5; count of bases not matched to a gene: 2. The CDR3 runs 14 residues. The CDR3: CASSDRGDNSPLHF. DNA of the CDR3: TGTGCCAGCAGTGACAGGGGAGATAATTCACCCCTCCACTTT.

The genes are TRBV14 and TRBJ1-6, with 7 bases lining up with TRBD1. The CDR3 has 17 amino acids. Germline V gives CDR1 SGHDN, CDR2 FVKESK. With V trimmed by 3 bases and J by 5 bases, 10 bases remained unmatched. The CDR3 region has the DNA TGTGCCAGCAGCCAGTGGGGACAGAATCCTAATAATTCACCCCTCCACTTT. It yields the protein CASSQWGQNPNNSPLHF.

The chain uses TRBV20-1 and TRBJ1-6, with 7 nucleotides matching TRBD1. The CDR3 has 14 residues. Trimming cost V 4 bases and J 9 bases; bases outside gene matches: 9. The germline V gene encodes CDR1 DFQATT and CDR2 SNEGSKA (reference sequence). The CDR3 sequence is CSATGPGQFSPLHF. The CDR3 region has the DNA TGCAGTGCTACGGGGCCGGGACAGTTTTCACCCCTCCACTTT.

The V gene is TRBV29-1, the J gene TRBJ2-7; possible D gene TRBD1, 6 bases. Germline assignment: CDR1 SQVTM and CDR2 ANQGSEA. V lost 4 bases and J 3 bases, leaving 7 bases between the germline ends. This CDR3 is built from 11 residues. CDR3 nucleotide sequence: TGCAGCGTTGGGGACAACTACGAGCAGTACTTC. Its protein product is CSVGDNYEQYF.

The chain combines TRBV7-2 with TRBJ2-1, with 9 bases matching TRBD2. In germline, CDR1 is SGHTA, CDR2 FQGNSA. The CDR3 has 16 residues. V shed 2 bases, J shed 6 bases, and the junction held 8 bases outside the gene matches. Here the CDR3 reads CASSLSGGRGLNEQFF. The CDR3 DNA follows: TGTGCCAGCAGCTTAAGCGGGGGGCGGGGTCTCAATGAGCAGTTCTTC.

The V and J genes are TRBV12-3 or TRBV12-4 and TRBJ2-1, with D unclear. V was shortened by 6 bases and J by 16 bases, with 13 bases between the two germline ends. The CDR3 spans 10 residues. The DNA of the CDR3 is TGTGCCAGCAGCCCATGGTTAGTTTTCTTC. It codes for CASSPWLVFF.

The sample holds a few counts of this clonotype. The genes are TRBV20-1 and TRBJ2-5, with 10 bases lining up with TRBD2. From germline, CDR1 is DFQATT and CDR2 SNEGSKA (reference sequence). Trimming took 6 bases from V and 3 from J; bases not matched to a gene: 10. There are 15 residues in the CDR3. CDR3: CSAARSGGPEETQYF. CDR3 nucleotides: TGCAGTGCGGCCCGTAGCGGGGGGCCCGAAGAGACCCAGTACTTC.

CDR3 sequence: CASSLLAGGAGAQYF. As DNA, the CDR3 is TGTGCCAGCAGCTTACTAGCGGGGGGCGCCGGGGCCCAGTACTTC. The V gene is TRBV7-2, the J gene TRBJ2-5, with TRBD2 matching over 11 bases. The CDR3 has 15 residues. Germline V gene lookup returns CDR1 SGHTA and CDR2 FQGNSA. V lost 2 bases, J lost 9 bases, and 8 bases stayed unmatched.

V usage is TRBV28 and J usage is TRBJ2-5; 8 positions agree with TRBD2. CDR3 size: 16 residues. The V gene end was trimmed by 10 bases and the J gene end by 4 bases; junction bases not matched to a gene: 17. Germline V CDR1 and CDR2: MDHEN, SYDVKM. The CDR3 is CATTNRPQRGSETQYF. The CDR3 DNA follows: TGTGCCACCACCAACCGACCCCAGCGGGGGTCAGAGACCCAGTACTTC. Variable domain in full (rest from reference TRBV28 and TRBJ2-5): DVKVTQSSRYLVKRTGEKVFLECVQDMDHENMFWYRQDPGLGLRLIYFSYDVKMKEKGDIPEGYSVSREKKERFSLILESASTNQTSMYLCATTNRPQRGSETQYFGPGTRLLVL.

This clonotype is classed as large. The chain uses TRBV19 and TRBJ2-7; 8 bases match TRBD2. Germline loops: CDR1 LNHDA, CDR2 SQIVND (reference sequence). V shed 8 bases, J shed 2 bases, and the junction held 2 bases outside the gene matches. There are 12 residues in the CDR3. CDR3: CASRSGTYEQYF. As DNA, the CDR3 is TGTGCCAGTCGTAGCGGGACCTACGAGCAGTACTTC. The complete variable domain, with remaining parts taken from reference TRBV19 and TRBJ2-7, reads DGGITQSPKYLFRKEGQNVTLSCEQNLNHDAMYWYRQDPGQGLRLIYYSQIVNDFQKGDIAEGYSVSREKKESFPLTVTSAQKNPTAFYLCASRSGTYEQYFGPGTRLTVT.

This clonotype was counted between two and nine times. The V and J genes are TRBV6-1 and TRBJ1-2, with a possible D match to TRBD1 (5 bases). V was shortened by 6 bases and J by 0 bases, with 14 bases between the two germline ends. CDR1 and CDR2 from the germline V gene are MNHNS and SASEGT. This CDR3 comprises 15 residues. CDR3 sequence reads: CASSRTTVTNYGYTF. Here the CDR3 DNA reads TGTGCCAGCAGCCGTACGACAGTAACTAACTATGGCTACACCTTC.

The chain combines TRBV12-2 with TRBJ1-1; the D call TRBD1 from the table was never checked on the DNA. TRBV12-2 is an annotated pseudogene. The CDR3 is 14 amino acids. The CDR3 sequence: CASRLGQSRTEAFF. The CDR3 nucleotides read TGTGCAAGTCGCTTAGGACAGTCCAGAACTGAAGCTTTCTTT.

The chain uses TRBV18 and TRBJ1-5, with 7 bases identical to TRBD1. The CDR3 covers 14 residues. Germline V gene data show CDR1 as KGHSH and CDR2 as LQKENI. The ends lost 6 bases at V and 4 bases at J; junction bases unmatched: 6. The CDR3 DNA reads TGTGCCAGCTCTCCCGGGACAGAGAATCAGCCCCAGCATTTT. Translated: CASSPGTENQPQHF. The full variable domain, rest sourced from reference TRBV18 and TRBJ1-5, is NAGVMQNPRHLVRRRGQEARLRCSPMKGHSHVYWYRQLPEEGLKFMVYLQKENIIDESGMPKERFSAEFPKEGPSILRIQQVVRGDSAAYFCASSPGTENQPQHFGDGTRLSIL.

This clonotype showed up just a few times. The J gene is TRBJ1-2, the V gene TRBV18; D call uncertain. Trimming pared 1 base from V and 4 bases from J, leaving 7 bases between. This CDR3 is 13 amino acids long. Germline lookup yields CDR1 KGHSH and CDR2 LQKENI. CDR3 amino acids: CASSPRRPYGYTF. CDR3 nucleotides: TGTGCCAGCTCACCACGGAGACCCTATGGCTACACCTTC.

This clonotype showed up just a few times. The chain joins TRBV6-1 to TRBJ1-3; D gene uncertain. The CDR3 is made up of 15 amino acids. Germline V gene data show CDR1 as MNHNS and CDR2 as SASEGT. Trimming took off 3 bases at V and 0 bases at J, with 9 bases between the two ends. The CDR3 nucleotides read TGTGCCAGCAGTGATCGGAGGAGCTCTGGAAACACCATATATTTT. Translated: CASSDRRSSGNTIYF.

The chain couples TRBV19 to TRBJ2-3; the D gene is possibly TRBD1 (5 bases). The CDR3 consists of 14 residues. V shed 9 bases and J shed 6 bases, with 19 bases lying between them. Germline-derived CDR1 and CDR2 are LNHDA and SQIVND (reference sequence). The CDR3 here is CASTDPRGADTQYF. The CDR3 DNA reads TGTGCCAGCACGGACCCTCGTGGGGCCGATACGCAGTATTTT. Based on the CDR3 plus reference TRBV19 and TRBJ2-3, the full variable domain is DGGITQSPKYLFRKEGQNVTLSCEQNLNHDAMYWYRQDPGQGLRLIYYSQIVNDFQKGDIAEGYSVSREKKESFPLTVTSAQKNPTAFYLCASTDPRGADTQYFGPGTRLTVL.